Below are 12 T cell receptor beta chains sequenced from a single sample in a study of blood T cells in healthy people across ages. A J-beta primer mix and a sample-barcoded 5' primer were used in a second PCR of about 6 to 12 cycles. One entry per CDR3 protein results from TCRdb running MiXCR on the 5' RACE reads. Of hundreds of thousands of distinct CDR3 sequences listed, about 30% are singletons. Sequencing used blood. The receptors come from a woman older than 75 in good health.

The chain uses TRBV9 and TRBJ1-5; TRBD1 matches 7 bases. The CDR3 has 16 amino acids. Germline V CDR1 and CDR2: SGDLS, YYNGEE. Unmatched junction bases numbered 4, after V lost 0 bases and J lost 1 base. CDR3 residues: CASSVAGQKSNQPQHF. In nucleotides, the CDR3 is TGTGCCAGCAGCGTAGCGGGACAGAAAAGCAATCAGCCCCAGCATTTT.

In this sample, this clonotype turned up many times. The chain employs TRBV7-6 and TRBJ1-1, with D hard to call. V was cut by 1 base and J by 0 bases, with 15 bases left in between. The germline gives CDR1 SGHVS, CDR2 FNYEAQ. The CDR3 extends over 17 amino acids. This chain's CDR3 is CASSLGATSKLNTEAFF. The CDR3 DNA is TGTGCCAGCAGCTTAGGGGCGACATCGAAACTGAACACTGAAGCTTTCTTT.

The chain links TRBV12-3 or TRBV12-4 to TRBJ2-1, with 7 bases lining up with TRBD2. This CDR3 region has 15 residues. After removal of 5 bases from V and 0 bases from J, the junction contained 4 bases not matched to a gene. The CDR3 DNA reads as TGTGCCAGCAGTACTAGCGCCAGCTCCTACAATGAGCAGTTCTTC. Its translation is CASSTSASSYNEQFF.

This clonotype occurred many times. The CDR3 protein is CASSDTGSGANVLTF. The CDR3 region has the DNA TGTGCCAGCAGCGATACGGGCTCTGGGGCCAACGTCCTGACTTTC. V gene TRBV7-3 combines with J gene TRBJ2-6; D is ambiguous. The V and J ends lost 5 bases and 0 bases respectively, with 8 bases between them. CDR1 and CDR2 (germline): SGHTA, FQGTGA. There are 15 residues in the CDR3.

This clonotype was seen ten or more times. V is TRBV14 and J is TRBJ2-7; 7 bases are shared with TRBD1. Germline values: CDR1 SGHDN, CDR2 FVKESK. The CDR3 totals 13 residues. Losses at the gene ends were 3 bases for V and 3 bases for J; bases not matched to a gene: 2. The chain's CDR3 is CASSQTGIYEQYF. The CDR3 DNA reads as TGTGCCAGCAGCCAGACAGGGATCTACGAGCAGTACTTC. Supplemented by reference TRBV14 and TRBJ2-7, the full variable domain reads EAGVTQFPSHSVIEKGQTVTLRCDPISGHDNLYWYRRVMGKEIKFLLHFVKESKQDESGMPNNRFLAERTGGTYSTLKVQPAELEDSGVYFCASSQTGIYEQYFGPGTRLTVT.

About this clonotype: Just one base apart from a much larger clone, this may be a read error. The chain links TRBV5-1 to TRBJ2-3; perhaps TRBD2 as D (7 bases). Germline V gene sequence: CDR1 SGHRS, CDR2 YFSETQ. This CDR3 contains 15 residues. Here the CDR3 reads CANSLGGGASDTQYF. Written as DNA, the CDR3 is TGCGCCAACAGCTTGGGAGGGGGGGCATCAGATACGCAGTATTTT.

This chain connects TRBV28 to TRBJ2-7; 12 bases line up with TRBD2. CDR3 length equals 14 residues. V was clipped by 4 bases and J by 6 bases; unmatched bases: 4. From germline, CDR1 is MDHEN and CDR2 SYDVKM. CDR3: CASSWLAGGGEQYF. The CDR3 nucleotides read TGTGCCAGCAGTTGGCTAGCGGGAGGGGGCGAGCAGTACTTC. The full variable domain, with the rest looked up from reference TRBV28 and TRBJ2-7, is DVKVTQSSRYLVKRTGEKVFLECVQDMDHENMFWYRQDPGLGLRLIYFSYDVKMKEKGDIPEGYSVSREKKERFSLILESASTNQTSMYLCASSWLAGGGEQYFGPGTRLTVT.

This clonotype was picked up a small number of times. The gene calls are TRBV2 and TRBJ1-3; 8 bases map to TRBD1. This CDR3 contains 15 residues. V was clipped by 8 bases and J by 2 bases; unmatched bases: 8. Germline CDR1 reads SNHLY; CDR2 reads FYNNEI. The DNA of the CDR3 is TGTGCCAGCGATGCTACAGGGGGAGCTGGAAACACCATATATTTT. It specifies CASDATGGAGNTIYF.

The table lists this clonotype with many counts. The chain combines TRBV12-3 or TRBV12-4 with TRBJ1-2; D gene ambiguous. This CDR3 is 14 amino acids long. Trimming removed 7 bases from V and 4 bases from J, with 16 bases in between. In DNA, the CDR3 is TGTGCCAGCACTCTGGGAAGGGCCGGCTATGGCTACACCTTC. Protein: CASTLGRAGYGYTF.

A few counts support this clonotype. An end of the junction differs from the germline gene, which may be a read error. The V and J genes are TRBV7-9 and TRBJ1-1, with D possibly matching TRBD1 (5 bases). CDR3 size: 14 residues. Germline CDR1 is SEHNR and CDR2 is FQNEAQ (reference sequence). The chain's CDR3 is CAGSPRGASTEAFF. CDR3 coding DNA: TGTGCCGGCAGCCCTCGAGGGGCGAGTACTGAAGCTTTCTTT.

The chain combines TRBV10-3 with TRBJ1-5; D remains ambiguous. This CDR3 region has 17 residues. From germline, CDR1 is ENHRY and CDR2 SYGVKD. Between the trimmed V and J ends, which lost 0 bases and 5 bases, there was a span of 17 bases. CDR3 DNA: TGTGCCATCAGTGAGTCGTCAATTAGCACAGCTGATCAGCCCCAGCATTTT. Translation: CAISESSISTADQPQHF.

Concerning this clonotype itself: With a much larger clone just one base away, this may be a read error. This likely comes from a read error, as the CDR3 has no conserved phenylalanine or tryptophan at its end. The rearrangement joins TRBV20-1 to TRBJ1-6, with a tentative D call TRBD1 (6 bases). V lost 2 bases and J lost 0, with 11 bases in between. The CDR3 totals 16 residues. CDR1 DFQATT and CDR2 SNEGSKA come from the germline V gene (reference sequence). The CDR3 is CSARPDSRSYNSPLHL. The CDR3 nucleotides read TGCAGTGCTAGACCGGACAGCCGCTCCTATAATTCACCCCTCCACTTG.